These T cell receptor beta chains were read from a single sample in a study of OX40 agonist ivuxolimab in advanced cancers. TCRdb keeps only in-frame clones here, not all; method: immunoSEQ multiplex PCR. The sample holds tens of thousands of clones, about three quarters seen once. The specimen was CD4+ or CD8+ T cells sorted from blood, collected in a trial of the OX40 agonist ivuxolimab. These receptors were collected from an adult with an advanced solid tumor such as melanoma, head and neck, liver or kidney cancer. The CDR3 runs from the conserved cysteine through the conserved F or W. The D gene is left open where the match is weak. Clone size appears in some rows only: once, few, many, or a class for an expanded clone.

J | V | size | D | CDR3 | DNA
TRBJ1-1 | TRBV29-1 | . | TRBD1 | CSVTGQVMTEAFF | TGCAGCGTGACGGGACAGGTGATGACTGAAGCTTTCTTT
TRBJ1-5 | TRBV19 | . | . | CASSLDSYQPQHF | TGTGCCAGTAGTCTTGACAGCTATCAGCCCCAGCATTTT
TRBJ1-2 | TRBV10-3 | . | TRBD1 | CAITEDRVYGYTF | TGTGCCATCACCGAGGACAGGGTCTATGGCTACACCTTC
TRBJ1-4 | TRBV27 | . | . | CASSFRPFVEGKLFF | TGTGCCAGCAGTTTTCGGCCCTTCGTCGAGGGGAAACTGTTTTTT
TRBJ2-1 | TRBV10-3 | once | TRBD2 | CASGTSGRDEQFF | TGTGCCTCGGGGACTAGCGGGAGGGACGAGCAGTTCTTC
TRBJ2-3 | TRBV5-1 | . | . | CASSTLAADTQYF | TGCGCCAGCTCAACACTAGCCGCAGATACGCAGTATTTT
TRBJ1-3 | TRBV5-6 | . | . | CASSLSAVQRSLKF | TGTGCCAGCAGCTTGTCCGCCGTTCAGAGAAGTCTGAAGTTT
TRBJ2-7 | TRBV5-4 | . | TRBD1 | CASSGRPGTGGSYEQYF | TGTGCCAGCAGCGGGAGGCCCGGGACAGGTGGCTCCTACGAGCAGTACTTC
TRBJ2-3 | TRBV7-7 | . | TRBD1 | CASSLEPRQGGSTDTQYF | TGTGCCAGCAGCTTAGAACCCCGACAGGGCGGTAGCACAGATACGCAGTATTTT
TRBJ1-1 | TRBV6-5 | . | . | CASYGAANTEAFF | TGTGCCAGCTACGGAGCGGCGAACACTGAAGCTTTCTTT
TRBJ2-1 | TRBV14 | . | TRBD2 | CASSSSGRKVDEQFF | TGTGCCAGCAGCTCCAGCGGGAGGAAGGTCGATGAGCAGTTCTTC
TRBJ1-1 | TRBV2 | once | . | CASRPSPGSTEAFF | TGTGCCAGCAGGCCATCACCAGGGAGCACTGAAGCTTTCTTT
TRBJ1-3 | TRBV9 | . | . | CASSVGRGSGNTIYF | TGTGCCAGCAGCGTAGGCCGGGGCAGTGGAAACACCATATATTTT
TRBJ2-2 | TRBV5-6 | . | . | CASSLAGELFF | TGTGCCAGCAGCTTGGCCGGGGAGCTGTTTTTT
TRBJ2-1 | TRBV7-3 | . | . | CASSLRSLARDNEQFF | TGTGCCAGCAGCTTAAGGAGCCTAGCGAGGGACAATGAGCAGTTCTTC
TRBJ1-1 | TRBV5-4 | . | . | CASSLGGGGKVTEAFF | TGTGCCAGCAGCTTGGGAGGGGGGGGCAAGGTCACTGAAGCTTTCTTT
TRBJ1-3 | TRBV4-1 | . | . | CASSPPTVSGNTIYF | TGCGCCAGCAGCCCACCGACAGTATCCGGAAACACCATATATTTT